Listed below are T cell receptor beta chains from one sample, sequenced in a study of blood T cells in healthy people across ages. One entry per CDR3 protein results from TCRdb running MiXCR on the 5' RACE reads. Of 1.5 million to 2 million distinct CDR3 sequences listed, just under 50% are singletons. Sequenced input: blood. Receptors were obtained from a woman aged 40 to 49 in good health. Both conserved end residues are part of each CDR3. A D gene is named only where the DNA matches it firmly. Size is stated for part of the rows, as once, few or many counts, or as a class when the clone is expanded.

cdr3_aa cdr3_nt v_call clone_size d_call j_call
CSVEGVLGHQLDTQYF TGCAGCGTTGAAGGGGTCCTAGGACACCAATTAGATACGCAGTATTTT TRBV29-1 few - TRBJ2-3
CASSTWTDRNTEAFF TGTGCCAGCAGTACCTGGACAGACAGGAACACTGAAGCTTTCTTT TRBV6-6 - - TRBJ1-1
CSVEQRGNYNEQFF TGCAGCGTTGAACAGCGGGGGAACTACAATGAGCAGTTCTTC TRBV29-1 few TRBD2 TRBJ2-1
CASRALDMGLNQPQHF TGTGCCAGCAGGGCACTTGATATGGGACTCAATCAGCCCCAGCATTTT TRBV6-1 - - TRBJ1-5
CASSRDGGTEAFF TGTGCCAGCAGTCGGGACGGGGGCACTGAAGCTTTCTTT TRBV7-3 many - TRBJ1-1
CASSDSYSPSSYNEQFF TGTGCCAGCAGTGACTCCTACAGCCCGAGCTCCTACAATGAGCAGTTCTTC TRBV6-4 - - TRBJ2-1
CASSYGLVQETQYF TGTGCCAGCAGTTACGGGCTGGTCCAAGAGACCCAGTACTTC TRBV6-5 - - TRBJ2-5
CASSLPKSYGYTF TGTGCCAGCAGCCTCCCGAAGTCCTATGGCTACACCTTC TRBV5-6 - - TRBJ1-2
CASSFPSALTNYGYTF TGTGCCAGCAGCTTCCCTAGTGCCCTGACTAACTATGGCTACACCTTC TRBV7-2 few - TRBJ1-2
CASSFALGTATRTTEAFF TGTGCCAGCAGTTTCGCGCTTGGGACAGCGACCCGGACCACTGAAGCTTTCTTT TRBV12-3/TRBV12-4 - TRBD1 TRBJ1-1
CASSLALSGVQETQYF TGTGCCAGCAGTTTAGCGCTATCTGGGGTCCAAGAGACCCAGTACTTC TRBV12-3/TRBV12-4 - - TRBJ2-5
CASSQEFQASGGGNEQYF TGCGCCAGCAGCCAAGAATTTCAGGCTAGCGGGGGGGGTAATGAGCAGTACTTC TRBV4-3 - TRBD2 TRBJ2-5
CASSYPKGSYNEQYF TGTGCCAGCAGCTACCCGAAGGGCTCCTACAATGAGCAGTACTTC TRBV6-2/TRBV6-3 once - TRBJ2-7
CSATGQGMRNSPLHF TGCAGTGCGACCGGACAGGGGATGAGGAATTCACCCCTCCACTTT TRBV20-1 few TRBD1 TRBJ1-6
CSARRGGPGDTQYF TGCAGTGCTCGACGGGGGGGTCCGGGGGATACGCAGTATTTT TRBV20-1 few TRBD2 TRBJ2-3
CASSERGLETNEQFF TGTGCCAGCAGTGAACGGGGACTAGAAACCAATGAGCAGTTCTTC TRBV2 - TRBD2 TRBJ2-1
CASRQGLAGIDTQYF TGTGCCAGCAGGCAGGGACTAGCGGGGATAGATACGCAGTATTTT TRBV7-2 few TRBD2 TRBJ2-3
CASSHGREQYF TGTGCCAGCAGCCACGGTAGGGAGCAGTACTTC TRBV7-2 many - TRBJ2-7
CAGSIAMGSLSQETQYF TGTGCCGGCAGCATCGCGATGGGTTCCCTTTCTCAAGAGACCCAGTACTTC TRBV12-3/TRBV12-4 once - TRBJ2-5
CASSQDPVTEFSYNSPLHF TGTGCCAGCAGCCAAGATCCGGTGACAGAATTCTCCTATAATTCACCCCTCCACTTT TRBV4-2 - - TRBJ1-6
CASSPLSVAPDTQYF TGTGCCAGCTCACCACTCTCAGTGGCCCCAGATACGCAGTATTTT TRBV18 - - TRBJ2-3
CASSLYASGAKNIQYF TGTGCCAGCAGCTTGTACGCCTCCGGGGCCAAAAACATTCAGTACTTC TRBV5-6 - - TRBJ2-4
CASSGDINRGNRETQYF TGTGCCAGCAGTGGTGACATAAACAGGGGAAACCGAGAGACCCAGTACTTC TRBV28 - TRBD1 TRBJ2-5
CASSLHGTAYGYTF TGTGCCAGCAGCTTACATGGGACAGCCTATGGCTACACCTTC TRBV7-9 few TRBD1 TRBJ1-2
CASSLYLLPLNSDNEQFF TGTGCCAGCAGCTTATATCTGCTTCCACTAAATTCCGACAATGAGCAGTTCTTC TRBV11-2 - - TRBJ2-1
CATQDRESSYEQYF TGTGCCACCCAAGACAGGGAAAGCTCCTACGAGCAGTACTTC TRBV6-5 few TRBD1 TRBJ2-7
CASSSGGTGMNEKLFF TGCGCCAGCAGCTCGGGGGGGACAGGGATGAATGAAAAACTGTTTTTT TRBV5-1 once TRBD1 TRBJ1-4
CAISESGTDTQYF TGTGCCATCAGTGAGTCGGGCACAGATACGCAGTATTTT TRBV10-3 many - TRBJ2-3
CASSLVDTRADTQYF TGTGCCAGCAGCTTAGTCGATACCCGAGCTGATACGCAGTATTTT TRBV7-2 - - TRBJ2-3
CASSEGVRQETQYF TGTGCCAGCAGCGAGGGTGTACGGCAAGAGACCCAGTACTTC TRBV9 few - TRBJ2-5
CASSLGTSGLDDEQYF TGTGCCAGCAGCCTCGGGACTAGCGGGTTAGATGATGAGCAGTACTTC TRBV14 - TRBD2 TRBJ2-5
CASKLRDRGPVGETQYF TGTGCCAGCAAACTGAGGGACAGGGGCCCCGTTGGGGAGACCCAGTACTTC TRBV2 - TRBD1 TRBJ2-5
CSLTPAGPSTDTQYF TGCAGTCTCACCCCGGCGGGCCCCAGCACAGATACGCAGTATTTT TRBV20-1 - - TRBJ2-3
CASSKDSGLSTDTQYF TGTGCCAGCAGTAAGGACAGTGGGCTTAGCACAGATACGCAGTATTTT TRBV2 few - TRBJ2-3
CASSILPGLAGGADTQYF TGCGCCAGCAGCATCCTTCCGGGACTAGCGGGGGGAGCAGATACGCAGTATTTT TRBV5-1 - TRBD2 TRBJ2-3
CASRQTGSGTQYF TGTGCCAGCAGGCAAACAGGGAGTGGGACCCAGTACTTC TRBV7-2 - - TRBJ2-5
CSATLWKGLVVETQYF TGCAGCGCAACCCTTTGGAAAGGGCTAGTTGTTGAGACCCAGTACTTC TRBV29-1 - - TRBJ2-5
CATSRDHSGGAGDTQYF TGTGCCACCAGCAGAGATCACAGCGGGGGGGCGGGAGATACGCAGTATTTT TRBV15 - TRBD2 TRBJ2-3
CASSAWSSQETQYF TGTGCCAGCAGCGCGTGGAGCTCACAAGAGACCCAGTACTTC TRBV3-1 - - TRBJ2-5
CASSELAETEGANVLTF TGTGCCAGCAGTGAATTGGCGGAAACGGAGGGGGCCAACGTCCTGACTTTC TRBV25-1 - - TRBJ2-6
CASSQGTRFQETQYF TGTGCCAGTAGCCAAGGAACGAGATTTCAAGAGACCCAGTACTTC TRBV14 - - TRBJ2-5
CASSPGTGSGYEQYF TGTGCCAGCAGTCCCGGGACAGGGAGTGGGTACGAGCAGTACTTC TRBV6-5 - TRBD1 TRBJ2-7